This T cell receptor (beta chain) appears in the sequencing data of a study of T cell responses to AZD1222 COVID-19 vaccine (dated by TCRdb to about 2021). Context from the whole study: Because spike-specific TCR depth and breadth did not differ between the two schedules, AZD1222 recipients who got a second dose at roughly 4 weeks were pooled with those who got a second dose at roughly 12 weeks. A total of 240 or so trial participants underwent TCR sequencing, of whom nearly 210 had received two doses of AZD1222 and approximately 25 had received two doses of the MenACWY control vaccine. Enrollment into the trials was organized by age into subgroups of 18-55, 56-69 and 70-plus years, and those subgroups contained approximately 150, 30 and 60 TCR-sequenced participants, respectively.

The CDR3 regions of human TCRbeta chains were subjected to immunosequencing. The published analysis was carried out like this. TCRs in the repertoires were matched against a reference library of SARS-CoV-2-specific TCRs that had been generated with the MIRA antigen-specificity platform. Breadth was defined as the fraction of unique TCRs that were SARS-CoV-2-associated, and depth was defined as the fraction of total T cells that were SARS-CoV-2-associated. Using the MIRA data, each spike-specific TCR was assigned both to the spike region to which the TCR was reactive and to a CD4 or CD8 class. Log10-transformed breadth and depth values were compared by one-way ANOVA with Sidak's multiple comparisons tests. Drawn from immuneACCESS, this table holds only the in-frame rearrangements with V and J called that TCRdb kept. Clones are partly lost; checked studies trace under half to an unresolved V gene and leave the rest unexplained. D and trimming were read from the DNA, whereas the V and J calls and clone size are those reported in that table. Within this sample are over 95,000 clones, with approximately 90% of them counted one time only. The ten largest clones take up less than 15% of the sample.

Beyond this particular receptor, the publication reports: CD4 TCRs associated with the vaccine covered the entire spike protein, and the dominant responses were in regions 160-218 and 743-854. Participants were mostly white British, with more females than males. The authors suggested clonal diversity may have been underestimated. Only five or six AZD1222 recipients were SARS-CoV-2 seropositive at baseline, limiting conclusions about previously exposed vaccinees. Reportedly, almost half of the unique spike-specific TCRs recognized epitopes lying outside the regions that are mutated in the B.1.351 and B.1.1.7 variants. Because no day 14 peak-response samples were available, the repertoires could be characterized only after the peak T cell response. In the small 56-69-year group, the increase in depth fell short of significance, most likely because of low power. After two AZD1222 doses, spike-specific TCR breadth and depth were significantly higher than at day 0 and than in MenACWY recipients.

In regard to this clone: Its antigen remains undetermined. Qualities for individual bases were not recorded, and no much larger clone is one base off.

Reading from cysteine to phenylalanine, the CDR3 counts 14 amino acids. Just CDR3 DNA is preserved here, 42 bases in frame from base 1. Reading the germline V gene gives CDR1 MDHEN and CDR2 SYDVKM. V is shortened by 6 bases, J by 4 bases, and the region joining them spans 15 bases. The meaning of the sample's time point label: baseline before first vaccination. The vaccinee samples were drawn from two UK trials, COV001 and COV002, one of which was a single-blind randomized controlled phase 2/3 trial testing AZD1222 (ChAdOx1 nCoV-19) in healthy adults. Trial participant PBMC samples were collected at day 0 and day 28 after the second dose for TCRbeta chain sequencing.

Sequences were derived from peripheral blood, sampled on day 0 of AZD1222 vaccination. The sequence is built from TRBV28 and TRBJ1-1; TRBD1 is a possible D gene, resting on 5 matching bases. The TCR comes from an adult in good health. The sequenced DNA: TGTGCCAGCAGCCGACCCCGAAGGGGCACTGAAGCTTTCTTT. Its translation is CASSRPRRGTEAFF.